The clone carrying this T cell receptor (beta chain) rates as medium-sized. Antigen unknown. V was cut by 1 base and J by 8 bases, with 11 bases left in between. The CDR3 sequence is 13 residues long. The germline V gene has CDR1 MNHNS and CDR2 SASEGT. These data are taken from a study of prognosis after radiotherapy for stage I lung cancer. In the study overall: Enrolled patients comprised roughly 13 with newly diagnosed primary stage I lung tumors and a few with oligometastatic NSCLC after surgical resection of the primary tumor.

Study-wide findings and caveats: Some patients went on to develop distant metastases. Their Shannon entropy after stereotactic body radiation therapy was lower, and its change from baseline was also lower.

Two-round multiplex PCR on genomic DNA was the method by which TCR beta CDR3 was amplified. Round one of PCR was performed, and it used primers specific to each TRBV and TRBJ gene. Universal primers were used in the second round of PCR. Each CDR3 protein is one row after TCRdb ran MiXCR on the multiplex PCR reads. The repertoire has fewer than 20,000 distinct CDR3 sequences, 44% of them found once; the top ten carry about 39%. The origin of this receptor is a donor aged 50 or older with non-small cell lung cancer. Here the sequenced sample was PBMCs, taken before or after stereotactic body radiation therapy (not recorded which). V gene TRBV6-1 combines with J gene TRBJ1-2; no clear D. The CDR3 protein is CASSEGVGRGYTF. The DNA for the CDR3 is TGTGCCAGCAGTGAAGGCGTCGGCAGGGGCTACACCTTC.